This entry describes one T cell receptor beta chain. Trimming pared 0 bases from V and 3 bases from J, leaving 18 bases between. Germline-derived CDR1 and CDR2 are LGHNA and YSLEER. The CDR3 totals 18 residues. This record comes from a study of control samples from healthy donors and cancer patients. Sequencing was performed with immunoSEQ multiplex PCR; in TCRdb, only in-frame clones are kept and a portion is missing. This sample carries about 96,000 clones, approximately 93% of them seen once, and the ten largest clones take 8%. The V and J genes are TRBV4-3 and TRBJ2-1, with a weak D call TRBD2 (7 bases). This clonotype was sampled from a man aged 18 to 30 in good health. The sample consisted of blood. The CDR3 region is CASSQDGASGGGYNEQFF. The CDR3 region has the DNA TGCGCCAGCAGCCAAGATGGGGCTAGCGGAGGGGGCTACAATGAGCAGTTCTTC.